This T cell receptor (beta chain) was sequenced in a study of blood T cell repertoires in COVID-19. Study-level information: From the United States, Italy and Spain came samples of acute and convalescent COVID-19. PBMCs, B-cell-depleted T cells, or T cells provided the cDNA or gDNA that made up the material.

Germline trimming cut 2 bases from V and 7 bases from J; bases unmatched to any gene: 14. This CDR3 is built from 18 residues. From germline, CDR1 is MGHDK and CDR2 SYGVNS. Original processing methods: Reference gene primer amplification in the assay estimated nucleated cell counts. Data came from immunoSEQ multiplex PCR; TCRdb stores just in-frame clones and leaves some out. V and J calls and clone size are as listed in that table; D and trimming were resolved from the DNA. The table has more than 85,000 clones, 80% to 90% seen once. Patients of the Seattle cohort, enrolled during active infection, were followed longitudinally.

This receptor was identified in a human donor with COVID-19, enrolled during active disease. The donor label of this sample is uncertain. Sequencing was done on a sample of peripheral blood. The rearrangement joins TRBV25-1 to TRBJ1-2; 12 bases align to TRBD1. The CDR3 loop reads CASSELDYSGTGGSGYTF. CDR3 coding DNA: TGTGCCAGCAGTGAACTGGACTATTCCGGGACAGGGGGCTCTGGCTACACCTTC.